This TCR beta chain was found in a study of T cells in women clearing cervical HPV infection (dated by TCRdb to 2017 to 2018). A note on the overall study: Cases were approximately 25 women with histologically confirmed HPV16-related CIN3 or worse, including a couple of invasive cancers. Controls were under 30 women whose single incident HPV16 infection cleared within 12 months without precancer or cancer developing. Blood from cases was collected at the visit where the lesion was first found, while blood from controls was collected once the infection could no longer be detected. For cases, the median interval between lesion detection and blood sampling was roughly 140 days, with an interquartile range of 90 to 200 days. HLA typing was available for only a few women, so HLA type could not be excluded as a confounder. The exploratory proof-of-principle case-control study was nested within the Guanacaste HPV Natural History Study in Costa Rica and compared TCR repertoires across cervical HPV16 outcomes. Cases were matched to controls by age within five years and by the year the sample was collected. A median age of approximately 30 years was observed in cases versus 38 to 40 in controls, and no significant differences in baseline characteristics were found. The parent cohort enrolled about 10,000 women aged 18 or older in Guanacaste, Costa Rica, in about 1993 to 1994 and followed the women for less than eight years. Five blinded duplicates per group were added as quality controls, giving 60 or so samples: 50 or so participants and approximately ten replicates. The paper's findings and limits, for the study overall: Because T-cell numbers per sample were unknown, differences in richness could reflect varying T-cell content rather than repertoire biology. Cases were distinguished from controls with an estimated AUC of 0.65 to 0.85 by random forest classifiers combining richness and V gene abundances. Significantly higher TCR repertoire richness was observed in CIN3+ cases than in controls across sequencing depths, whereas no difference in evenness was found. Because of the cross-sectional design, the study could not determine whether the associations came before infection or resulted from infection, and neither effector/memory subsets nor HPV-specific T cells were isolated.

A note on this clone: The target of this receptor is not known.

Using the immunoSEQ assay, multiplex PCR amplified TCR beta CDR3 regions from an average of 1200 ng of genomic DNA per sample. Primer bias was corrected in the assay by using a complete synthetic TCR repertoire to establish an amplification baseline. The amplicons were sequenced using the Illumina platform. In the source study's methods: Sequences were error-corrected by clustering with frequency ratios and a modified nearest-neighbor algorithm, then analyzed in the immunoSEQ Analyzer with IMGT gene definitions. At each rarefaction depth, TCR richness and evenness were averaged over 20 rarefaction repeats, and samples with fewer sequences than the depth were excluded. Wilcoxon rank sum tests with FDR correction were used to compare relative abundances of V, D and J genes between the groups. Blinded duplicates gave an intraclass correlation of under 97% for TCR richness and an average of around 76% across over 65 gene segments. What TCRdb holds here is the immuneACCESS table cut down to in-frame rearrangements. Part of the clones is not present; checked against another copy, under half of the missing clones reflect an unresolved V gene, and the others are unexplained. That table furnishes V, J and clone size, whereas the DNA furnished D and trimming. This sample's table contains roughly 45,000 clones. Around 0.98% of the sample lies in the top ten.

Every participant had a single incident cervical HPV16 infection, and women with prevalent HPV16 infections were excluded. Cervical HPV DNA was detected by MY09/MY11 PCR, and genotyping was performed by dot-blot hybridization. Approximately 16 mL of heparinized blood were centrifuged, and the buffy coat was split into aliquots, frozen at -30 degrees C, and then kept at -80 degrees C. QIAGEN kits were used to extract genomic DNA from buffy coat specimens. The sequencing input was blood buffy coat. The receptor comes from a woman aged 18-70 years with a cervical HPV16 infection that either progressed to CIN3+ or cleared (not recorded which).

Here the CDR3 is given as CASSEWGLAGPGDTQYF. The CDR3 bases that were read are TGTGCCAGCAGTGAATGGGGACTAGCGGGGCCCGGGGATACG. Recombination joined TRBV6-1 with TRBJ2-3, and 13 junctional nucleotides match TRBD2. The read terminates 3 residues before the CDR3 end, so the remaining end is supplied by the germline J gene. The junction shows trimming of 2 bases on V and 6 bases on J, and the gene matches do not reach 8 bases of it. The germline V gene sets CDR1 to MNHNS and CDR2 to SASEGT. Including the terminal cysteine and phenylalanine, the CDR3 comprises 17 residues. Of the CDR3's DNA, 42 bases were read; they are in frame from base 1.